These T cell receptor beta chains were read from a single sample in a study of cytomegalovirus exposure and HLA in healthy donors. This table comes from immunoSEQ multiplex PCR, and its TCRdb copy is limited to in-frame clones, with some not included. The data contain over 150,000 clones, about 80% of them singletons. Source material: PBMCs. The receptors were gathered from a woman between 35 and 50 years old in good health and CMV-seronegative. Both conserved end residues are part of each CDR3. A D gene is named only where the DNA matches it firmly. A clone size is listed for some rows: how often the clone was seen (once, few, many), or a class if it is expanded.

clone size: .
J gene: TRBJ2-1
D gene: .
V gene: TRBV5-1
CDR3 DNA: TGCGCCAGCAGCATAGGACAACACAATGAGCAGTTCTTC
CDR3 protein: CASSIGQHNEQFF

clone size: .
J gene: TRBJ1-5
D gene: .
V gene: TRBV27
CDR3 DNA: TGTGCCAGCAGTTTAGGGAGAAGCAATCAGCCCCAGCATTTT
CDR3 protein: CASSLGRSNQPQHF

clone size: .
J gene: TRBJ2-7
D gene: .
V gene: TRBV4-2
CDR3 DNA: TGTGCCAGCAGCCACCTCGACAGCTACGAGCAGTACTTC
CDR3 protein: CASSHLDSYEQYF

clone size: once
J gene: TRBJ2-2
D gene: .
V gene: TRBV11-2
CDR3 DNA: TGTGCCAGCAGCTTAGAAGGACTTAACACCGGGGAGCTGTTTTTT
CDR3 protein: CASSLEGLNTGELFF

clone size: once
J gene: TRBJ1-4
D gene: .
V gene: TRBV5-4
CDR3 DNA: TGTGCCAGCAGCCTGGGATTAGCGAATGAAAAACTGTTTTTT
CDR3 protein: CASSLGLANEKLFF

clone size: .
J gene: TRBJ1-2
D gene: .
V gene: TRBV7-9
CDR3 DNA: TGTGCCAGCAGCTTACCCCGGCAGGGTAGCGGCTACACCTTC
CDR3 protein: CASSLPRQGSGYTF

clone size: .
J gene: TRBJ2-2
D gene: TRBD1
V gene: TRBV10-1
CDR3 DNA: TGCGCCAGCAGTCGGAGGACAGGGAGAACCGGGGAGCTGTTTTTT
CDR3 protein: CASSRRTGRTGELFF

clone size: .
J gene: TRBJ1-2
D gene: .
V gene: TRBV6-5
CDR3 DNA: TGTGCCAGCAGTTCCCCCGGGGAGGGGACGGAAGGCTACACCTTC
CDR3 protein: CASSSPGEGTEGYTF

clone size: once
J gene: TRBJ2-1
D gene: TRBD2
V gene: TRBV27
CDR3 DNA: TGTGCCAGCAGTTTATTGCGGGAGTTGGGAGAGCAGTTCTTC
CDR3 protein: CASSLLRELGEQFF

clone size: .
J gene: TRBJ1-2
D gene: TRBD1
V gene: TRBV6-5
CDR3 DNA: TGTGCCAGCCATGACAGGGCCCTCTATGGCTACACCTTC
CDR3 protein: CASHDRALYGYTF

clone size: .
J gene: TRBJ2-2
D gene: .
V gene: TRBV30
CDR3 DNA: TGTGCCTGGAGTACGCGGGATGCCGGGGAGCTGTTTTTT
CDR3 protein: CAWSTRDAGELFF